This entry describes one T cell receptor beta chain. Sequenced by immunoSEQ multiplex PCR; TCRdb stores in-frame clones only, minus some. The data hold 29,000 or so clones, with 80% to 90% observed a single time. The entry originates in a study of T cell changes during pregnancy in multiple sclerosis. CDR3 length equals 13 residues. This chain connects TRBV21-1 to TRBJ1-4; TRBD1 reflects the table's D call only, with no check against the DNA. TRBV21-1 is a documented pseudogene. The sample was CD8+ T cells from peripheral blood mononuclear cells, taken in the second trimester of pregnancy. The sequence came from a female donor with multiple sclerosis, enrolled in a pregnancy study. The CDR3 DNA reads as TGTGCCAGCAGACCAGGGGAGCGCGAAAAACTGTTTTTT. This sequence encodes CASRPGEREKLFF.